Here is one T cell receptor (beta chain) with its context. Its antigen is still unknown. This sample stems from a study of OX40 agonist ivuxolimab in advanced cancers. Across the study: A history of anti-PD-1, anti-PD-L1 or anti-CTLA-4 therapy was acceptable, and around 36% had some. Whole-study findings and limits: Clonal expansion by week 6 occurred in CD4+ and CD8+ blood T cells (at 0.1 to 3.0 mg/kg).

Patients with autoimmune history or systemic immunosuppression were excluded. Generated by immunoSEQ multiplex PCR, the TCRdb table keeps only in-frame clones and is missing some. Of more than 60,000 clones listed, 84% are singletons. The CDR3 runs to 15 residues. The V and J ends lost 4 bases and 2 bases respectively, with 12 bases between them. The germline gives CDR1 SNHLY, CDR2 FYNNEI. The chain carries TRBV2 and TRBJ1-3; tentative D call: TRBD1 (6 bases). The input for sequencing was CD4+ or CD8+ T cells sorted from blood, taken in a trial of the OX40 agonist ivuxolimab. The clonotype was recovered from an adult with an advanced solid tumor such as melanoma, head and neck, liver or kidney cancer. CDR3 sequence: CASSGEAGAGNTIYF. DNA of the CDR3: TGTGCCAGCAGTGGAGAGGCAGGGGCTGGAAACACCATATATTTT.